This T cell receptor beta chain is from a study of cytomegalovirus exposure and HLA in healthy donors. The data were produced by immunoSEQ multiplex PCR, yet TCRdb's version contains in-frame clones alone and is incomplete. The sample holds 200,000 or so clones, 84% seen once. V dropped 6 bases and J dropped 0 bases, with 15 bases sitting between them. The germline V gene has CDR1 PRHDT and CDR2 FYEKMQ (reference sequence). The CDR3 is 16 residues long. Sequencing was performed on PBMCs. This TCR derives from a man aged 18 to 30 in good health and CMV-seropositive. J is TRBJ1-3 and V is TRBV13; D is undetermined. CDR3 in amino acids: CASSYPLGDSGNTIYF. The DNA of the CDR3 is TGTGCCAGCAGTTACCCCCTGGGAGACTCTGGAAACACCATATATTTT.